This is a list of T cell receptor beta chains from one sample in a study of neurological immune-mediated disorders. Using its own MiXCR run on the 5' RACE reads, TCRdb lists one record per CDR3 protein. The sample records 50,000 or so distinct CDR3 sequences, 25% being singletons. Sample: PBMCs. The receptors were gathered from a woman between 65 and 79 years old in good health. Both conserved end residues are part of each CDR3. The order of the fields is D gene, V gene, J gene, clone size, CDR3 protein, CDR3 DNA. D genes are given only for firm matches. Some rows have no size entry. The others give once, few or many, or a class for an expanded clone.

D: TRBD2; V: TRBV20-1; J: TRBJ2-1; size: many; CDR3: CSAASSGRAQNEQFF; DNA: TGCAGTGCGGCCTCTAGCGGGAGGGCCCAGAATGAGCAGTTCTTC
D: TRBD2; V: TRBV11-2; J: TRBJ2-5; size: many; CDR3: CASTPFGGGETQYF; DNA: TGTGCCAGCACCCCGTTCGGGGGAGGGGAGACCCAGTACTTC
D: TRBD1; V: TRBV10-3; J: TRBJ2-3; size: many; CDR3: CAITLQGTTDTQYF; DNA: TGTGCCATCACCCTACAGGGGACGACAGATACGCAGTATTTT
D: .; V: TRBV6-5; J: TRBJ2-7; size: many; CDR3: CASSGPRRGSYEQYF; DNA: TGTGCCAGCAGTGGACCCAGGCGGGGAAGCTACGAGCAGTACTTC
D: .; V: TRBV6-6; J: TRBJ1-5; size: few; CDR3: CASSQWGAGGNQPQHF; DNA: TGTGCCAGCAGTCAATGGGGGGCTGGAGGCAATCAGCCCCAGCATTTT
D: .; V: TRBV12-3/TRBV12-4; J: TRBJ2-6; size: many; CDR3: CASSLWGTGANVLTF; DNA: TGTGCCAGCAGTTTGTGGGGGACCGGGGCCAACGTCCTGACTTTC
D: .; V: TRBV10-3; J: TRBJ1-1; size: few; CDR3: CAINGMGGTEAFF; DNA: TGTGCCATCAACGGGATGGGTGGCACTGAAGCTTTCTTT
D: .; V: TRBV5-8; J: TRBJ1-4; size: .; CDR3: CASSREPGEKLFF; DNA: TGTGCCAGCAGCCGCGAACCAGGGGAAAAACTGTTTTTT
D: TRBD1; V: TRBV27; J: TRBJ2-4; size: .; CDR3: CAIRGQGENIQYF; DNA: TGTGCCATTCGGGGACAGGGCGAGAACATTCAGTACTTC
D: .; V: TRBV5-1; J: TRBJ2-2; size: many; CDR3: CASSLAWESGELFF; DNA: TGCGCCAGCAGCTTGGCCTGGGAATCCGGGGAGCTGTTTTTT
D: .; V: TRBV7-8; J: TRBJ2-1; size: many; CDR3: CASSPPGHNNEQFF; DNA: TGTGCCAGCAGCCCCCCCGGGCATAACAATGAGCAGTTCTTC
D: .; V: TRBV12-3/TRBV12-4; J: TRBJ1-2; size: many; CDR3: CASSVRGRFMGYTF; DNA: TGTGCCAGCAGTGTCCGGGGCCGCTTTATGGGCTACACCTTC
D: .; V: TRBV7-6; J: TRBJ2-2; size: .; CDR3: CASSPDWDWELFF; DNA: TGTGCCAGCAGCCCGGACTGGGACTGGGAGTTGTTTTTT
D: TRBD2; V: TRBV18; J: TRBJ2-1; size: .; CDR3: CASSPIAGSGEQFF; DNA: TGTGCCAGCTCACCGATAGCGGGGAGCGGTGAGCAGTTCTTC
D: .; V: TRBV4-1; J: TRBJ2-1; size: many; CDR3: CASTGLGTYNEQFF; DNA: TGCGCCAGCACCGGGCTGGGCACCTACAATGAGCAGTTCTTC
D: .; V: TRBV20-1; J: TRBJ2-6; size: many; CDR3: CSAPDKAGANVLTF; DNA: TGCAGTGCGCCAGACAAGGCCGGGGCCAACGTCCTGACTTTC
D: TRBD1; V: TRBV29-1; J: TRBJ2-1; size: few; CDR3: CSVAPGQVYNEQFF; DNA: TGCAGCGTCGCACCGGGACAGGTGTACAATGAGCAGTTCTTC
D: .; V: TRBV20-1; J: TRBJ2-7; size: many; CDR3: CSARVLGWGTYEQYF; DNA: TGCAGTGCTAGAGTTTTGGGCTGGGGGACCTACGAGCAGTACTTC
D: .; V: TRBV10-3; J: TRBJ1-4; size: many; CDR3: CAIGPSLGYEKLFF; DNA: TGTGCCATCGGTCCCTCTTTGGGGTACGAAAAACTGTTTTTT
D: .; V: TRBV7-8; J: TRBJ1-2; size: once; CDR3: CASLLVNYGYTF; DNA: TGTGCCAGCTTATTAGTTAACTATGGCTACACCTTC
D: TRBD1; V: TRBV5-1; J: TRBJ1-5; size: many; CDR3: CASSPIGGGNQPQHF; DNA: TGCGCCAGCAGCCCCATAGGGGGCGGCAATCAGCCCCAGCATTTT
D: .; V: TRBV29-1; J: TRBJ1-1; size: many; CDR3: CSVVPPGLGTEAFF; DNA: TGCAGCGTTGTTCCTCCAGGGCTCGGAACTGAAGCTTTCTTT
D: .; V: TRBV15; J: TRBJ2-2; size: .; CDR3: CATSVHFRATGELFF; DNA: TGTGCCACCAGCGTCCACTTCCGAGCTACCGGGGAGCTGTTTTTT
D: .; V: TRBV4-2; J: TRBJ2-1; size: many; CDR3: CASSPDGLSYNEQFF; DNA: TGTGCCAGCAGCCCGGACGGCCTTTCGTACAATGAGCAGTTCTTC
D: TRBD1; V: TRBV20-1; J: TRBJ2-5; size: .; CDR3: CSATRTGDETQYF; DNA: TGCAGTGCAACGAGGACAGGGGACGAGACCCAGTACTTC
D: TRBD1; V: TRBV20-1; J: TRBJ2-7; size: many; CDR3: CSARLDRAQEQYF; DNA: TGCAGTGCTAGGTTGGACAGGGCGCAGGAGCAGTACTTC
D: TRBD2; V: TRBV7-2; J: TRBJ2-3; size: .; CDR3: CASSLTGRAGSDTQYF; DNA: TGTGCCAGCAGCTTAACCGGGAGGGCCGGGTCGGATACGCAGTATTTT
D: TRBD1; V: TRBV24-1; J: TRBJ1-5; size: .; CDR3: CATSDGTGIRNQPQHF; DNA: TGTGCCACCAGTGATGGGACAGGGATTAGAAATCAGCCCCAGCATTTT
D: .; V: TRBV20-1; J: TRBJ2-3; size: .; CDR3: CSATGAGRDRIDTQYF; DNA: TGCAGTGCTACCGGGGCAGGGCGGGATCGGATAGATACGCAGTATTTT
D: .; V: TRBV10-3; J: TRBJ2-1; size: .; CDR3: CAISESGLYNEQFF; DNA: TGTGCCATCAGTGAGTCGGGGCTCTACAATGAGCAGTTCTTC
D: .; V: TRBV27; J: TRBJ2-3; size: .; CDR3: CASSKKFTDTQYF; DNA: TGTGCCAGCAGTAAAAAGTTCACAGATACGCAGTATTTT
D: .; V: TRBV11-2; J: TRBJ2-1; size: .; CDR3: CASRPFWGSIYNEQFF; DNA: TGTGCCAGCAGGCCTTTTTGGGGGAGTATTTACAATGAGCAGTTCTTC
D: TRBD1; V: TRBV5-1; J: TRBJ1-2; size: many; CDR3: CASSLEQGSGYTF; DNA: TGCGCCAGCAGCTTGGAACAGGGGAGTGGCTACACCTTC
D: .; V: TRBV11-2; J: TRBJ2-5; size: .; CDR3: CASSFGGYETQYF; DNA: TGTGCCAGCAGCTTTGGGGGCTACGAGACCCAGTACTTC
D: .; V: TRBV5-8; J: TRBJ1-1; size: many; CDR3: CASSLMYSRNTEAFF; DNA: TGTGCCAGCAGCTTGATGTACAGCCGGAACACTGAAGCTTTCTTT
D: TRBD2; V: TRBV19; J: TRBJ2-5; size: .; CDR3: CASSGGLAGGPGTQYF; DNA: TGTGCCAGTAGTGGCGGACTAGCGGGAGGGCCCGGGACCCAGTACTTC
D: .; V: TRBV6-2/TRBV6-3; J: TRBJ2-1; size: .; CDR3: CASNPWSGSNEQFF; DNA: TGTGCCAGCAACCCCTGGTCAGGGAGCAATGAGCAGTTCTTC
D: TRBD1; V: TRBV7-2; J: TRBJ1-2; size: many; CDR3: CASSPQGARGYTF; DNA: TGTGCCAGCAGCCCACAGGGGGCTAGAGGCTACACCTTC
D: .; V: TRBV20-1; J: TRBJ2-5; size: few; CDR3: CSARDLGRQETQYF; DNA: TGCAGTGCTAGAGATCTAGGGAGGCAGGAGACCCAGTACTTC
D: .; V: TRBV14; J: TRBJ2-7; size: many; CDR3: CASSQRQRGEQYF; DNA: TGTGCCAGCAGCCAGCGCCAACGGGGCGAGCAGTACTTC
D: TRBD2; V: TRBV20-1; J: TRBJ2-3; size: many; CDR3: CSANVLSGSTDTQYF; DNA: TGCAGTGCTAACGTGCTAAGCGGGAGTACAGATACGCAGTATTTT
D: TRBD2; V: TRBV5-5; J: TRBJ2-5; size: many; CDR3: CASSLTALRASGEETQYF; DNA: TGTGCCAGCAGCTTGACGGCCCTGCGGGCTAGCGGAGAAGAGACCCAGTACTTC
D: .; V: TRBV9; J: TRBJ2-5; size: many; CDR3: CASSGGRQETQYF; DNA: TGTGCCAGCAGCGGGGGCAGACAAGAGACCCAGTACTTC
D: TRBD1; V: TRBV7-2; J: TRBJ2-7; size: once; CDR3: CASRPTGTDYSEQYF; DNA: TGTGCCAGCAGACCCACCGGGACAGACTACTCCGAGCAGTACTTC
D: TRBD2; V: TRBV7-2; J: TRBJ2-5; size: many; CDR3: CASSSEVTSVKTQYF; DNA: TGTGCCAGCAGCTCAGAGGTGACTAGCGTCAAGACCCAGTACTTC
D: .; V: TRBV7-9; J: TRBJ2-3; size: many; CDR3: CASKEGQRDTQYF; DNA: TGTGCCAGCAAAGAAGGGCAAAGGGATACGCAGTATTTT
D: .; V: TRBV12-3/TRBV12-4; J: TRBJ2-3; size: .; CDR3: CASSPGLAWGTQYF; DNA: TGTGCCAGCAGTCCGGGACTGGCCTGGGGTACGCAGTATTTT
D: .; V: TRBV10-1; J: TRBJ2-2; size: .; CDR3: CASSAKGSTGELFF; DNA: TGCGCCAGCAGTGCAAAGGGGTCCACCGGGGAGCTGTTTTTT
D: .; V: TRBV20-1; J: TRBJ2-2; size: many; CDR3: CSARDNRRNTGELFF; DNA: TGCAGTGCTAGAGATAACCGCCGGAACACCGGGGAGCTGTTTTTT
D: .; V: TRBV5-1; J: TRBJ2-4; size: many; CDR3: CASSLAEGASNIQYF; DNA: TGCGCCAGCAGCTTGGCCGAGGGAGCGTCAAACATTCAGTACTTC
D: .; V: TRBV5-1; J: TRBJ1-1; size: many; CDR3: CASSLDPVGSRTEAFF; DNA: TGCGCCAGCAGCTTGGACCCCGTTGGGTCGCGGACTGAAGCTTTCTTT
D: .; V: TRBV7-3; J: TRBJ2-2; size: .; CDR3: CASSLGTDTGELFF; DNA: TGTGCCAGCAGCCTGGGGACGGACACCGGGGAGCTGTTTTTT
D: TRBD2; V: TRBV15; J: TRBJ2-7; size: many; CDR3: CATSRYGGGGGYEQYF; DNA: TGTGCCACCAGCAGATACGGGGGGGGCGGGGGCTACGAGCAGTACTTC